What follows is one TCR beta chain and its context. Its antigen is still unknown. The sample is drawn from a study of cytomegalovirus exposure and HLA in healthy donors. V was pared by 0 bases and J by 13 bases, with 8 bases of the junction left unmatched. Germline CDR1 LNHNV, CDR2 YYDKDF (reference sequence). The CDR3 contains 15 residues. The study, taken as a whole, reports: In presence/absence analyses, roughly uniform sequencing depth across donors was assumed. It was shown in a later analysis that HLA-associated TCR beta chains were more clonally expanded than other, equally common chains. The Asian-associated ancestry cluster reportedly had fewer N-insertions than the approximately 700-donor mean in a later analysis. In a later analysis, V- and J-gene trimming of beta chains associated with a DCLRE1C missense variant, replicated independently.

The PCR employed 60 Vbeta primers together with 13 Jbeta primers. Measured with immunoSEQ multiplex PCR; TCRdb has only the in-frame clones, and not every one. The sample comprises tens of thousands of clones, 74% of which are singletons, and about 9.1% rests with the top ten. J is TRBJ2-1 and V is TRBV15, with 11 bases identical to TRBD2. The clonotype was recovered from a middle-aged man in good health and CMV-seropositive. Sequenced material: PBMCs. Here the CDR3 DNA reads TGTGCCACCAGCAGAGATCAAACTAGCGGGGGAGATCAGTTCTTC. It codes for CATSRDQTSGGDQFF.